These T cell receptor beta chains were read from a single sample in a study of cytomegalovirus exposure and HLA in healthy donors. Profiling relied on immunoSEQ multiplex PCR, and the TCRdb table lists in-frame clones only, not all of them. The table lists 150,000 to 250,000 clones, approximately 85% of them singletons. The sample taken for sequencing was PBMCs. Receptors were obtained from a woman aged 50 to 60 in good health and CMV-seropositive. Both conserved end residues are part of each CDR3. Fields, in order: V gene, J gene, clone size, D gene, CDR3 protein, CDR3 DNA. A D gene is named only where the DNA matches it firmly. Clone size is not always given. Where it is, it says once, few, many or a class for expanded clones.

>TRBV11-2|TRBJ2-2|NA|NA
CASSPYSGQTGELFF
TGTGCCAGCAGCCCTTACTCCGGACAGACCGGGGAGCTGTTTTTT
>TRBV7-2|TRBJ1-3|NA|NA
CASSPQGSGNTIYF
TGTGCCAGCAGCCCACAGGGATCTGGAAACACCATATATTTT
>TRBV6-1|TRBJ2-7|NA|TRBD1
CASSYDRAYEQYF
TGTGCCAGCAGTTATGACAGGGCCTACGAGCAGTACTTC
>TRBV5-4|TRBJ2-3|NA|NA
CASSLGGAGTDTQYF
TGTGCCAGCAGCTTAGGTGGGGCCGGCACAGATACGCAGTATTTT
>TRBV5-1|TRBJ2-4|NA|TRBD2
CASSLGLAGGAKNSQYF
TGCGCCAGCAGCTTGGGGCTAGCGGGAGGGGCCAAAAACAGTCAGTACTTC
>TRBV4-1|TRBJ2-7|NA|TRBD2
CASSPQREGRYEQYF
TGCGCCAGCAGCCCCCAGCGGGAGGGCCGCTACGAGCAGTACTTC
>TRBV7-2|TRBJ1-1|NA|NA
CASRSGGGGTEAFF
TGTGCCAGCCGCTCCGGCGGGGGGGGCACTGAAGCTTTCTTT
>TRBV30|TRBJ2-4|NA|NA
CAWSVSGVSLQGIQYF
TGTGCCTGGAGTGTAAGTGGGGTTTCCCTCCAGGGCATTCAGTACTTC
>TRBV21-1|TRBJ2-7|few|NA
CASVDRSSYEQYF
TGTGCCAGCGTGGACAGGAGCTCCTACGAGCAGTACTTC
>TRBV29-1|TRBJ1-1|NA|TRBD1
CSVEGTGGGNTEAFF
TGCAGCGTTGAGGGGACAGGGGGGGGGAACACTGAAGCTTTCTTT
>TRBV7-2|TRBJ2-3|NA|NA
CASSRGADTQYF
TGTGCCAGCAGCCGGGGGGCTGATACGCAGTATTTT
>TRBV27|TRBJ1-5|NA|TRBD1
CASGTKAFLGQRNQPQHF
TGTGCCAGCGGCACGAAGGCTTTCTTGGGACAGAGGAATCAGCCCCAGCATTTT
>TRBV11-2|TRBJ1-1|NA|NA
CASSLGHGNTEAFF
TGTGCCAGCAGCTTAGGTCACGGGAACACTGAAGCTTTCTTT
>TRBV2|TRBJ2-5|NA|TRBD2
CASTLTSGRIQETQYF
TGTGCCAGCACCTTGACTAGCGGGAGAATCCAAGAGACCCAGTACTTC
>TRBV10-2|TRBJ1-6|NA|TRBD1
CASSATGGDNSPLHF
TGCGCCAGCAGTGCGACAGGGGGCGATAATTCACCCCTCCACTTT
>TRBV5-1|TRBJ2-7|NA|NA
CASSLVGIHYEQYF
TGCGCCAGCAGCTTGGTCGGAATACACTACGAGCAGTACTTC
>TRBV4-1|TRBJ2-7|NA|NA
CASSQDSQYEQYF
TGCGCCAGCAGCCAGGACAGTCAATACGAGCAGTACTTC
>TRBV4-1|TRBJ1-1|NA|NA
CASSLTFGGLMNTEAFF
TGCGCCAGCAGCCTGACCTTTGGCGGCTTAATGAACACTGAAGCTTTCTTT
>TRBV2|TRBJ1-3|NA|TRBD1
CASSRQGAFGNTIYF
TGTGCCAGCAGCCGACAGGGGGCTTTTGGAAACACCATATATTTT
>TRBV18|TRBJ2-7|NA|NA
CASSPPASSGQYF
TGTGCCAGCTCACCACCGGCTAGTTCGGGGCAGTACTTC
>TRBV7-9|TRBJ2-1|NA|TRBD2
CASSSSAGGRNEQFF
TGTGCCAGCAGCTCCTCAGCGGGGGGGCGGAATGAGCAGTTCTTC
>TRBV5-1|TRBJ1-1|NA|TRBD1
CASSLTKDRANTEAFF
TGCGCCAGCAGCTTGACTAAGGACAGGGCCAACACTGAAGCTTTCTTT
>TRBV5-6|TRBJ2-7|NA|NA
CASSVGQTYEQYF
TGTGCCAGCAGCGTCGGACAGACCTACGAGCAGTACTTC
>TRBV2|TRBJ2-6|NA|NA
CATRRSSGANVLTF
TGTGCCACCCGGAGAAGCTCTGGGGCCAACGTCCTGACTTTC
>TRBV2|TRBJ2-2|NA|NA
CASSPDNINTGELFF
TGTGCCAGCAGCCCCGACAACATAAACACCGGGGAGCTGTTTTTT
>TRBV7-9|TRBJ2-7|NA|TRBD1
CASSLGADRGLRAYEQYF
TGTGCCAGCAGCTTAGGTGCGGACAGGGGGCTTAGGGCCTACGAGCAGTACTTC
>TRBV19|TRBJ1-1|few|TRBD1
CASRQGAETEAFF
TGTGCCAGCCGACAGGGGGCTGAGACTGAAGCTTTCTTT
>TRBV15|TRBJ2-2|NA|NA
CATSRDVVLAGELFF
TGTGCCACCAGCAGAGATGTAGTGTTGGCCGGGGAGCTGTTTTTT
>TRBV7-8|TRBJ2-7|NA|TRBD1
CASSQPPGQGTLHEQYF
TGTGCCAGCAGCCAACCACCGGGACAGGGAACTCTCCACGAGCAGTACTTC
>TRBV10-3|TRBJ1-4|NA|TRBD1
CATGTDNEKLFF
TGTGCCACCGGGACAGATAATGAAAAACTGTTTTTT
>TRBV7-9|TRBJ2-7|NA|NA
CSSSELAASFLYF
TGTTCCAGCAGCGAATTAGCAGCCTCATTCCTGTACTTC
>TRBV28|TRBJ1-5|NA|NA
CASSLREQPQHF
TGTGCCAGCAGTTTAAGGGAGCAGCCCCAGCATTTT
>TRBV27|TRBJ2-3|NA|NA
CASSLRPQASTDTQYF
TGTGCCAGCAGTTTAAGGCCACAGGCTAGCACAGATACGCAGTATTTT
>TRBV6-5|TRBJ1-1|NA|TRBD1
CASSYGSQGAGTEAFF
TGTGCCAGCAGTTACGGATCACAGGGGGCAGGCACTGAAGCTTTCTTT
>TRBV5-4|TRBJ1-2|NA|TRBD1
CASSAPGTGGYGYTF
TGTGCCAGCAGCGCACCTGGGACAGGGGGATATGGCTACACCTTC
>TRBV5-1|TRBJ2-5|NA|NA
CASQRDSPGRETQYF
TGCGCCAGCCAACGGGACTCCCCGGGGCGAGAGACCCAGTACTTC
>TRBV2|TRBJ1-2|NA|NA
CASRGGTGYTF
TGTGCCAGCAGGGGAGGGACTGGCTACACCTTC
>TRBV9|TRBJ2-5|NA|TRBD2
CASSVGLGAGGQETQYF
TGTGCCAGCAGCGTAGGGTTAGGGGCGGGGGGACAAGAGACCCAGTACTTC
>TRBV16|TRBJ1-4|NA|NA
CASSQSRAGNEKLFF
TGTGCCAGCAGCCAATCTAGGGCGGGAAATGAAAAACTGTTTTTT
>TRBV19|TRBJ1-1|few|NA
CATSLGRYRTEAFF
TGTGCCACGAGTTTGGGGAGGTATCGGACTGAAGCTTTCTTT
>TRBV28|TRBJ2-5|NA|TRBD2
CASSLLAGQETQYF
TGTGCCAGCAGCCTCCTAGCGGGCCAAGAGACCCAGTACTTC
>TRBV2|TRBJ2-1|NA|NA
CARNGLTWPKDEQFF
TGTGCCAGGAATGGACTGACCTGGCCTAAGGATGAGCAGTTCTTC